This T cell receptor (beta chain) was observed in a study of blood T cell repertoires in COVID-19. The J segment lost 2 bases and the V segment lost 0 bases, leaving 2 bases of the junction unmatched. CDR1 is SGHNT, CDR2 YYREEE, per germline (reference sequence). The CDR3 runs 14 residues. Source study methods: Amplification of reference gene primers provided the estimated nucleated cell counts. The method was immunoSEQ multiplex PCR; TCRdb's version includes in-frame clones alone and lacks a portion of them. The V and J calls and the clone size are those of that table, but D and trimming were determined from the DNA. Of over 110,000 clones listed, approximately 80% are singletons.

Sequencing was carried out using peripheral blood. The chain links TRBV5-4 to TRBJ2-7; 7 nucleotides line up with TRBD1. This receptor was taken from an older woman with acute or convalescent COVID-19. The DNA of the CDR3 is TGTGCCAGCAGCTTGGCCGGGACAGCCTACGAGCAGTACTTC. Amino acid sequence: CASSLAGTAYEQYF.